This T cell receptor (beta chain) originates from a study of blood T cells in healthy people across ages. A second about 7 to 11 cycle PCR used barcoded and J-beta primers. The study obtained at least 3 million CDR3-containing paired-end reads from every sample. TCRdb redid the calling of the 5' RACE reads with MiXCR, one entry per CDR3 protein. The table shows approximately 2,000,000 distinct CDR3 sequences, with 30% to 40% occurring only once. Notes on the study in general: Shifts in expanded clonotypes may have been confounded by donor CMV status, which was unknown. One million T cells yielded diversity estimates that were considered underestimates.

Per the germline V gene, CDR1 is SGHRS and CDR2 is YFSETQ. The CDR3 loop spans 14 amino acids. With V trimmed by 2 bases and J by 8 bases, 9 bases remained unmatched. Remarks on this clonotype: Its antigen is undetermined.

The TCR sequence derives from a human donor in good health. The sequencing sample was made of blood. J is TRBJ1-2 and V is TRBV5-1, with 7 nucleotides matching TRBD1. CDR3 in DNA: TGCGCCAGCAGCTTCGAAGGGGGCGCATCAGGCTACACCTTC. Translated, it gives CASSFEGGASGYTF.